This T cell receptor beta chain was recorded in a study of shared clonotypes between healthy human individuals. Study as a whole: CD8 memory received one plate per donor, CD8 naive two, CD4 memory three and CD4 naive three.

Trimming removed 1 base at V and 3 bases at J, with 7 bases between. This CDR3 region has 13 residues. Germline assignment: CDR1 GTSNPN and CDR2 SVGIG (reference sequence). With regard to this clone: The antigen remains unidentified. This sequence may be a read error, since a much larger clone differs from it by one base. The identical CDR3 is also encoded by other nucleotide sequences in the sample.

Here immunoSEQ multiplex PCR was the method, and the copy in TCRdb shows in-frame clones only, minus some. The top ten clones hold more than 0.1% of a sample with just over 2,000,000 clones, over 85% of them seen once. Study conclusions and caveats: Several donors held around 5% of naive CD4 clonotypes in common. Relative to memory subsets, naive subsets generally showed larger estimated richness. Clonotypes not shared had lower generation probabilities than those common to all four donors.

Sequenced sample: naive CD4+ T cells sorted from blood. Regarding subset: CD45RA+ positively selected. The receptor was derived from a man aged 18 to 30 in good health. The chain carries TRBV30 and TRBJ1-5; a weak D match, TRBD1 (5 bases). CDR3: CAWSGQLNQPQHF. CDR3 sequence (DNA): TGTGCCTGGAGTGGACAGCTCAATCAGCCCCAGCATTTT.